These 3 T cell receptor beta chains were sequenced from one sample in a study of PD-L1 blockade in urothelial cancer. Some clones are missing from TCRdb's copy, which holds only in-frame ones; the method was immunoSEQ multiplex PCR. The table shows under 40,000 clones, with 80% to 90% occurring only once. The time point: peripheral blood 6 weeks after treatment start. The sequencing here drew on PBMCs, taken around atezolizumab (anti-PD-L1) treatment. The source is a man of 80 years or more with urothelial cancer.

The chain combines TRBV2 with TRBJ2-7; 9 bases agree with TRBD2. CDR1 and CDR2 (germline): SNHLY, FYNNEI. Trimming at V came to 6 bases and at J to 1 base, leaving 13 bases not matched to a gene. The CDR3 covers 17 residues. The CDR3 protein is CASRVPFAGGRSYEQYF. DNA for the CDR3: TGTGCCAGCAGAGTTCCGTTTGCGGGAGGGCGGTCCTACGAGCAGTACTTC.

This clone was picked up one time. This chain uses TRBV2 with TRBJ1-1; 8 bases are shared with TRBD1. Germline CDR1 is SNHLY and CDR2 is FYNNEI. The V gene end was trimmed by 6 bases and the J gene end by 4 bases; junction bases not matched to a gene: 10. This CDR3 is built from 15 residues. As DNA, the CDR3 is TGTGCCAGCAGGGGACGTCCCGGACAGGGCACTGAAGCTTTCTTT. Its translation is CASRGRPGQGTEAFF. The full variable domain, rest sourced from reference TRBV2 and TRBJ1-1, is EPEVTQTPSHQVTQMGQEVILRCVPISNHLYFYWYRQILGQKVEFLVSFYNNEISEKSEIFDDQFSVERPDGSNFTLKIRSTKLEDSAMYFCASRGRPGQGTEAFFGQGTRLTVV.

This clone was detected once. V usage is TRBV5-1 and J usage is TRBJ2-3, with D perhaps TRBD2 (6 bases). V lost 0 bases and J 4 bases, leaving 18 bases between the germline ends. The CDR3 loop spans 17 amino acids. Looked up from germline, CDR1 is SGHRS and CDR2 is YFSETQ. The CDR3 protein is CASSLAVATGGADTQYF. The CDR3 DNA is TGCGCCAGCAGCTTGGCCGTGGCCACTGGCGGGGCAGATACGCAGTATTTT.